Listed here are 30 T cell receptor beta chains from one sample, sequenced in a study of blood T cell repertoires in COVID-19. Sequenced by immunoSEQ multiplex PCR; TCRdb stores in-frame clones only, minus some. The sample gives fewer than 350,000 clones, 85% of which show up once; 7.2% is in the top ten. The source material was peripheral blood. These receptors were obtained from a human donor in a cohort sampled during active COVID-19.

This clone appeared once. This chain joins TRBV3-1 (or the pseudogene TRBV3-2) and TRBJ2-3; TRBD2 matches at 11 bases. The CDR3 spans 15 residues. From germline, CDR1 is LGHDT and CDR2 YNNKEL (reference sequence). V was clipped by 5 bases and J by 6 bases; unmatched bases: 7. The CDR3 here is CASSLKTSGVDTQYF. CDR3 nucleotide sequence: TGTGCCAGCAGCTTGAAGACTAGCGGGGTGGATACGCAGTATTTT.

The rearrangement joins TRBV5-5 to TRBJ2-1, with 7 positions matching TRBD1. CDR1 is SGHKS, CDR2 YYEKEE, per germline (reference sequence). This CDR3 contains 13 residues. The V segment lost 4 bases and the J segment 4 bases; nucleotides outside the gene matches: 2. The CDR3 sequence: CASSGTVYNEQFF. CDR3 DNA sequence: TGTGCCAGCAGCGGGACAGTTTACAATGAGCAGTTCTTC. Using reference TRBV5-5 and TRBJ2-1 for the parts outside the CDR3, the full variable domain is DAGVTQSPTHLIKTRGQQVTLRCSPISGHKSVSWYQQVLGQGPQFIFQYYEKEERGRGNFPDRFSARQFPNYSSELNVNALLLGDSALYLCASSGTVYNEQFFGPGTRLTVL.

This clone was seen only once. Other DNA sequences of this sample code for an identical CDR3. The genes are TRBV5-4 and TRBJ2-1, with a weak D call TRBD2 (6 bases). V lost 0 bases, J lost 6 bases, and 7 bases lay in between. The CDR3 has 13 residues. Germline-derived CDR1 and CDR2 are SGHNT and YYREEE (reference sequence). CDR3 in amino acids: CASSLAGGNEQFF. CDR3 sequence (DNA): TGTGCCAGCAGCTTGGCCGGGGGCAATGAGCAGTTCTTC. Drawing the rest from reference TRBV5-4 and TRBJ2-1, the complete variable domain is ETGVTQSPTHLIKTRGQQVTLRCSSQSGHNTVSWYQQALGQGPQFIFQYYREEENGRGNFPPRFSGLQFPNYSSELNVNALELDDSALYLCASSLAGGNEQFFGPGTRLTVL.

This clone was seen a single time. This chain uses TRBV5-4 with TRBJ2-1, with 15 bases matching TRBD2. The CDR3 runs 17 residues. V dropped 5 bases and J dropped 7; count of bases not matched to a gene: 10. CDR1 and CDR2 (germline): SGHNT, YYREEE (reference sequence). The CDR3 DNA reads as TGTGCCAGCAGACCCGGGACTAGCGGGGGGAGGAGGAATGAGCAGTTCTTC. It codes for CASRPGTSGGRRNEQFF.

The rearrangement links TRBV5-6 to TRBJ2-7; D may be TRBD2 (5 bases). Germline loops: CDR1 SGHDT, CDR2 YYEEEE. The CDR3 length is 13 residues. The germline V and J ends were trimmed by 3 bases and 7 bases, with 14 bases remaining between them. CDR3 residues: CASSYGSTGEQYF. The CDR3 coding sequence is TGTGCCAGCAGCTATGGCAGCACGGGGGAGCAGTACTTC.

The V and J genes are TRBV7-8 and TRBJ2-7; 7 nucleotides match TRBD1. In germline, CDR1 is SGHVS, CDR2 FQNEAQ. The CDR3 totals 15 residues. The V and J ends lost 4 bases and 7 bases, in that order; junction bases with no gene match: 13. The CDR3 DNA is TGTGCCAGCAGCTGGAGGACAGGCGCGACGACGGAGCAGTACTTC. This translates into CASSWRTGATTEQYF.

This sequence joins TRBV10-3 and TRBJ1-3; tentatively, D is TRBD1 (5 bases). Germline V gives CDR1 ENHRY, CDR2 SYGVKD. Trimming stripped 7 bases from V and 0 bases from J, with 13 bases between. The length of the CDR3 is 15 residues. The CDR3 here is CAITDTNLSGNTIYF. The CDR3 DNA sequence: TGTGCCATCACGGACACTAATCTCTCTGGAAACACCATATATTTT.

CDR3 nucleotide sequence: TGTGCCAGCAGCCTGTATAACGAGCAGTACTTC. It yields the protein CASSLYNEQYF. The chain couples TRBV14 to TRBJ2-7; D is unresolved. Germline V gene lookup returns CDR1 SGHDN and CDR2 FVKESK. V lost 4 bases and J lost 5, with 6 bases in between. CDR3 length: 11 residues. Using reference TRBV14 and TRBJ2-7 for the parts outside the CDR3, the full variable domain is EAGVTQFPSHSVIEKGQTVTLRCDPISGHDNLYWYRRVMGKEIKFLLHFVKESKQDESGMPNNRFLAERTGGTYSTLKVQPAELEDSGVYFCASSLYNEQYFGPGTRLTVT.

V is TRBV6-1 and J is TRBJ2-2; weak D call: TRBD1 (6 bases). This CDR3 has 12 amino acids. Germline-derived CDR1 and CDR2 are MNHNS and SASEGT. Trimming shortened V by 3 bases and J by 8 bases, and 7 bases separated the two germline ends. CDR3 nucleotide sequence: TGTGCCAGCAGTGACGGGACAGGGGAGCTGTTTTTT. Protein: CASSDGTGELFF.

The J gene is TRBJ1-1, the V gene TRBV19; 10 nucleotides align to TRBD1. The CDR3 contains 16 residues. V gave up 4 bases and J gave up 6 bases; unmatched junction bases: 11. The germline CDR1 and CDR2 sequences are LNHDA and SQIVND (reference sequence). CDR3: CASSTPWDRGWAEAFF. CDR3 nucleotide sequence: TGTGCCAGTAGTACCCCCTGGGACAGGGGATGGGCTGAAGCTTTCTTT.

The chain joins TRBV2 to TRBJ2-5, with D possibly TRBD2 on 7 matching bases. Trimming pared 9 bases from V and 4 bases from J, leaving 15 bases between. This CDR3 spans 13 amino acids. CDR1 and CDR2 from the germline V gene are SNHLY and FYNNEI. CDR3 sequence reads: CASLGGGIETQYF. CDR3 coding DNA: TGTGCCAGTTTAGGGGGGGGAATAGAGACCCAGTACTTC. Filled out from reference TRBV2 and TRBJ2-5, the complete variable domain reads EPEVTQTPSHQVTQMGQEVILRCVPISNHLYFYWYRQILGQKVEFLVSFYNNEISEKSEIFDDQFSVERPDGSNFTLKIRSTKLEDSAMYFCASLGGGIETQYFGPGTRLLVL.

The V and J genes are TRBV24-1 and TRBJ2-5, with 8 nucleotides matching TRBD1. J gave up 5 bases and V 9 bases, and 10 bases lay outside the gene matches. This CDR3 is built from 14 residues. The germline V gene encodes CDR1 KGHDR and CDR2 SFDVKD. This CDR3 is CATSDRGGRETQYF. Here the CDR3 DNA reads TGTGCCACCTCCGACAGGGGTGGTCGGGAGACCCAGTACTTC.

V gene TRBV18 combines with J gene TRBJ1-2, with D perhaps TRBD1 (6 bases). V was trimmed by 3 bases and J by 8 bases, leaving 19 bases between them. Germline V gene lookup returns CDR1 KGHSH and CDR2 LQKENI. The CDR3 has 15 residues. The DNA for the CDR3 is TGTGCCAGCTCACCTGGGCAGGGGCACCGCTGGGGCTACACCTTC. This sequence encodes CASSPGQGHRWGYTF.

V is TRBV2 and J is TRBJ1-4, with D possibly being TRBD1 (5 bases). This CDR3 is 14 amino acids long. Germline CDR1 and CDR2: SNHLY and FYNNEI. With 3 bases removed from V and 7 bases from J, the gap between germline ends came to 12 bases. CDR3 sequence: CASSDGGNREKLFF. The DNA of the CDR3 is TGTGCCAGCAGTGACGGGGGAAATCGTGAAAAACTGTTTTTT. The full variable domain, its missing parts supplied by reference TRBV2 and TRBJ1-4, is EPEVTQTPSHQVTQMGQEVILRCVPISNHLYFYWYRQILGQKVEFLVSFYNNEISEKSEIFDDQFSVERPDGSNFTLKIRSTKLEDSAMYFCASSDGGNREKLFFGSGTQLSVL.

V usage is TRBV18 and J usage is TRBJ2-3; 12 bases fit TRBD2. This CDR3 has 15 amino acids. The germline V gene encodes CDR1 KGHSH and CDR2 LQKENI. V shed 10 bases, J shed 1 base, and the junction held 6 bases outside the gene matches. CDR3 loop: CATSLAGGGTDTQYF. CDR3 nucleotides: TGTGCCACCTCCCTAGCGGGGGGGGGCACAGATACGCAGTATTTT. Using reference TRBV18 and TRBJ2-3 for the parts outside the CDR3, the full variable domain is NAGVMQNPRHLVRRRGQEARLRCSPMKGHSHVYWYRQLPEEGLKFMVYLQKENIIDESGMPKERFSAEFPKEGPSILRIQQVVRGDSAAYFCATSLAGGGTDTQYFGPGTRLTVL.

This clone showed up just once. J is TRBJ1-5 and V is TRBV6-2 or TRBV6-3; 10 bases are a match to TRBD1. V shed 5 bases, J shed 4 bases, and the junction held 17 bases outside the gene matches. Germline loops: CDR1 MNHEY, CDR2 SVGEGT. This CDR3 is 19 amino acids long. For the CDR3, the DNA is TGTGCCAGCAGTACCCCATCGACAGGGGGCCGGTTTAGTAATCAGCCCCAGCATTTT. Its translation is CASSTPSTGGRFSNQPQHF.

The rearrangement uses TRBV18 and TRBJ1-4; 7 positions match TRBD1. The trim removed 2 bases at V and 5 bases at J, leaving 8 bases unmatched. Germline CDR1 KGHSH, CDR2 LQKENI. The CDR3 runs to 16 residues. The CDR3 is CASSPALGTVNEKLFF. CDR3 DNA sequence: TGTGCCAGCTCACCAGCTCTCGGGACAGTCAATGAAAAACTGTTTTTT.

This clone was counted ten times or more. The V and J genes are TRBV27 and TRBJ1-2; tentatively, D is TRBD1 (6 bases). This CDR3 contains 12 residues. Trimming took off 6 bases at V and 9 bases at J, with 14 bases between the two ends. Germline-derived CDR1 and CDR2 are MNHEY and SMNVEV (reference sequence). The CDR3 reads CASRTGILSYTF. CDR3 sequence (DNA): TGTGCCAGCAGAACAGGGATTTTGAGCTACACCTTC.

The V and J genes are TRBV9 and TRBJ1-3; D might be TRBD1 (6 bases). The ends were cut back, 4 bases at V and 0 bases at J, with 11 bases in the middle. The germline V gene encodes CDR1 SGDLS and CDR2 YYNGEE. There are 15 residues in the CDR3. The CDR3 DNA reads as TGTGCCAGCAGCCGAACAGGGATCTCTGGAAACACCATATATTTT. Translation gives CASSRTGISGNTIYF.

The chain carries TRBV28 and TRBJ2-7; D uncertain. CDR3 length: 12 residues. Between the trimmed V and J ends, which lost 4 bases and 3 bases, there was a span of 7 bases. The V gene's germline CDR1 is MDHEN and CDR2 SYDVKM. The CDR3 here is CASSWAGYEQYF. The CDR3 DNA is TGTGCCAGCAGTTGGGCCGGCTACGAGCAGTACTTC. The variable domain in full, with the rest retrieved from reference TRBV28 and TRBJ2-7, is DVKVTQSSRYLVKRTGEKVFLECVQDMDHENMFWYRQDPGLGLRLIYFSYDVKMKEKGDIPEGYSVSREKKERFSLILESASTNQTSMYLCASSWAGYEQYFGPGTRLTVT.

The rearrangement uses TRBV25-1 and TRBJ1-6; a weak D match, TRBD1 (5 bases). This CDR3 has 15 residues. The V end lost 8 bases, the J end lost 8 bases, and 19 bases lay between the germline ends. CDR1 is MGHDK, CDR2 SYGVNS, per germline. The CDR3 sequence: CASAPREGVDSPLHF. The CDR3 DNA sequence: TGTGCCAGCGCCCCCAGGGAAGGGGTCGATTCACCCCTCCACTTT.

This chain uses TRBV27 with TRBJ2-7; 8 positions match TRBD1. Trimming at V came to 6 bases and at J to 5 bases, leaving 3 bases not matched to a gene. Germline values: CDR1 MNHEY, CDR2 SMNVEV (reference sequence). The CDR3 is 12 residues long. The CDR3 region has the DNA TGTGCCAGCAGGGACAGGGCAGACGAGCAGTACTTC. Translated, it gives CASRDRADEQYF.

This sequence joins TRBV11-2 and TRBJ2-1, with D tentatively TRBD2 (5 bases). The germline V gene has CDR1 SGHAT and CDR2 FQNNGV. The V gene lost 4 bases and the J gene lost 10 bases, with 14 bases spanning the gap. This CDR3 has 13 residues. Here the CDR3 reads CASSSSRGGEQFF. For the CDR3, the DNA is TGTGCCAGCAGCTCTTCCCGGGGTGGAGAGCAGTTCTTC.

This rearrangement joins TRBV2 to TRBJ1-5; TRBD1 matches at 10 bases. The CDR3 is 14 amino acids. After removal of 7 bases from V and 6 bases from J, the junction contained 6 bases not matched to a gene. Germline V gives CDR1 SNHLY, CDR2 FYNNEI. DNA of the CDR3: TGTGCCAGCATGCGGACAGGGGGTGGTCAGCCCCAGCATTTT. Amino acids: CASMRTGGGQPQHF.

This sequence joins TRBV6-2 or TRBV6-3 and TRBJ2-6; perhaps TRBD1 as D (6 bases). The length of the CDR3 is 18 residues. Trimming stripped 2 bases from V and 4 bases from J, with 18 bases between. Germline V CDR1 and CDR2: MNHEY, SVGEGT. As DNA, the CDR3 is TGTGCCAGCAGTTACGGACAGATTTCCCCGGGAGGGGCCAACGTCCTGACTTTC. Amino acids: CASSYGQISPGGANVLTF.

This clone was recorded only once. The genes are TRBV24-1 and TRBJ2-1, with 9 bases that match TRBD1. CDR3 length equals 18 residues. The ends lost 2 bases at V and 2 bases at J; junction bases unmatched: 9. Per germline, CDR1 KGHDR and CDR2 SFDVKD. CDR3 sequence: CATSDSDRGGFPYNEQFF. DNA of the CDR3: TGTGCCACCAGTGATTCGGACAGGGGAGGATTCCCCTACAATGAGCAGTTCTTC.

This sequence joins TRBV7-3 and TRBJ2-2; D is perhaps TRBD1 (6 bases). Germline V lookup: CDR1 SGHTA, CDR2 FQGTGA. V gave up 5 bases and J gave up 7 bases, with 14 bases separating them. The CDR3 is 14 amino acids. The CDR3 loop reads CASSQGQSGGELFF. The CDR3 coding sequence is TGTGCCAGCAGCCAAGGACAGTCCGGCGGGGAGCTGTTTTTT.

This clone was seen only once. V usage is TRBV3-1 (or the pseudogene TRBV3-2) and J usage is TRBJ1-2; possibly TRBD1 for D (5 bases). Germline CDR1 LGHDT, CDR2 YNNKEL (reference sequence). The V end was cut by 4 bases, the J end by 10 bases, with 19 bases between. This CDR3 contains 14 residues. CDR3 sequence reads: CASSRTDKGKVYTF. The DNA of the CDR3 is TGTGCCAGCAGCCGCACGGACAAAGGGAAGGTCTACACCTTC.

The chain couples TRBV3-1 (or the pseudogene TRBV3-2) to TRBJ1-1; 8 positions match TRBD1. The CDR3 totals 14 residues. Germline CDR1 reads LGHDT; CDR2 reads YNNKEL (reference sequence). Germline trimming cut 3 bases from V and 6 bases from J; bases unmatched to any gene: 6. The CDR3 DNA reads TGTGCCAGCAGCCAGAGGACAGGGAGCTCTGAAGCTTTCTTT. It is translated as CASSQRTGSSEAFF.

Only one count was recorded for this clone. V gene TRBV4-1 combines with J gene TRBJ1-4; TRBD1 agrees at 10 bases. The CDR3 covers 18 residues. CDR1 is MGHRA and CDR2 is YSYEKL in the germline V gene. V shed 5 bases, J shed 8 bases, and the junction held 17 bases outside the gene matches. CDR3 coding DNA: TGCGCCAGCAGCTCAACCGGGACAGGGGATGTTCTGAAGGAAAAACTGTTTTTT. Translated: CASSSTGTGDVLKEKLFF.